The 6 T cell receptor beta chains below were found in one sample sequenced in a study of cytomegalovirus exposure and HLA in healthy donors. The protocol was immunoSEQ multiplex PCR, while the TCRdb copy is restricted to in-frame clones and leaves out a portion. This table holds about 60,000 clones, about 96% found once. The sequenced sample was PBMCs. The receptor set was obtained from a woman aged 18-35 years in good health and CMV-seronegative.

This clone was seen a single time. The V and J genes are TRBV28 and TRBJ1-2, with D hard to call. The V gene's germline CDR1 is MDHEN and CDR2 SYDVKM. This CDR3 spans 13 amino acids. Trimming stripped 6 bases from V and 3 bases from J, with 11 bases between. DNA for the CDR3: TGTGCCAGCAGCCCACCAGGCGACTATGGCTACACCTTC. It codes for CASSPPGDYGYTF.

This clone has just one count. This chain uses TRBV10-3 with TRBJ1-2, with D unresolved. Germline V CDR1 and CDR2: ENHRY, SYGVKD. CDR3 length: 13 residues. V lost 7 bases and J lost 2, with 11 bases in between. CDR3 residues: CAITPGKNYGYTF. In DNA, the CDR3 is TGTGCCATCACCCCGGGGAAAAACTATGGCTACACCTTC.

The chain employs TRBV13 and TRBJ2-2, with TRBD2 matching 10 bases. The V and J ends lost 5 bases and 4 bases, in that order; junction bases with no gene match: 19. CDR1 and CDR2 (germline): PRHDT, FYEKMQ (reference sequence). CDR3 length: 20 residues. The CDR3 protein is CASSPGVAGGPFVGTGELFF. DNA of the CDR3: TGTGCCAGCAGCCCAGGGGTAGCGGGGGGCCCTTTTGTGGGCACCGGGGAGCTGTTTTTT.

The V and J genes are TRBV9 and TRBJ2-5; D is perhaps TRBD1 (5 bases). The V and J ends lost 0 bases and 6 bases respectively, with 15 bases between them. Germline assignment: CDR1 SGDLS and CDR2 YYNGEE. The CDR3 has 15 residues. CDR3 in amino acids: CASSVGGAVGKTQYF. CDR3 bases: TGTGCCAGCAGCGTAGGTGGGGCGGTGGGGAAGACCCAGTACTTC. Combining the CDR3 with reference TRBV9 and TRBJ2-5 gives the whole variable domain DSGVTQTPKHLITATGQRVTLRCSPRSGDLSVYWYQQSLDQGLQFLIQYYNGEERAKGNILERFSAQQFPDLHSELNLSSLELGDSALYFCASSVGGAVGKTQYFGPGTRLLVL.

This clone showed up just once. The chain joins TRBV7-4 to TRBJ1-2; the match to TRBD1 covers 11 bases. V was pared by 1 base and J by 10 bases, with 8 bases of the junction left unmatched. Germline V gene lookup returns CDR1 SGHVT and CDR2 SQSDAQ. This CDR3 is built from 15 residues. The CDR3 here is CASSLGDRGAGNYTF. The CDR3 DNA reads TGTGCCAGCAGCTTAGGGGACAGGGGGGCTGGTAACTACACCTTC.

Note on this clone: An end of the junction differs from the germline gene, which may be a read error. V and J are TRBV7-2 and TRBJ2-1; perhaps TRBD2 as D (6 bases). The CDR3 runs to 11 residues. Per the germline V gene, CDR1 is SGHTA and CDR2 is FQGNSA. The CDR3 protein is CASSLGDSPVF. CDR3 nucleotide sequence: TGTGCCAGCAGCTTAGGGGACTCCCCAGTCTTC.